Listed here is a single T cell receptor beta chain. The target antigen is unknown. Germline assignment: CDR1 SGDLS and CDR2 YYNGEE. Trimming took 4 bases from V and 3 from J, leaving 17 bases between them. CDR3 length: 15 amino acids. Using unique molecular identifiers, the investigators prepared the TCRbeta library. TCRdb redid the calling of the PCR reads with MiXCR, one entry per CDR3 protein. The table shows roughly 120,000 distinct CDR3 sequences, with 20% to 25% occurring only once. This sample was taken from a study of T-cell reconstitution after alpha-beta-depleted transplantation in children. Study findings and constraints: High day-60 TCRbeta diversity in some patients came from surviving recipient T cells and thymic progenitors. Hyperexpanded clones declined; after one year, newly produced T cells mostly supplied diversity. Reportedly, roughly two months post-transplant, alpha-beta T cells arose from several hundred expanded graft clones.

This clonotype originated in a male patient between 2 and 10 years old who had a stem cell transplant for chronic granulomatous disease, so the T cells may come from the graft donor. The sequencing used PBMCs, mostly from graft donor cells, collected 180 days after TCRalphabeta/CD19-depleted stem cell transplant. The chain carries TRBV9 and TRBJ2-7, with unresolved D. This chain's CDR3 is CASSPLPSQNYEQYF. DNA of the CDR3: TGTGCCAGCAGCCCCCTTCCTTCGCAGAACTACGAGCAGTACTTC.